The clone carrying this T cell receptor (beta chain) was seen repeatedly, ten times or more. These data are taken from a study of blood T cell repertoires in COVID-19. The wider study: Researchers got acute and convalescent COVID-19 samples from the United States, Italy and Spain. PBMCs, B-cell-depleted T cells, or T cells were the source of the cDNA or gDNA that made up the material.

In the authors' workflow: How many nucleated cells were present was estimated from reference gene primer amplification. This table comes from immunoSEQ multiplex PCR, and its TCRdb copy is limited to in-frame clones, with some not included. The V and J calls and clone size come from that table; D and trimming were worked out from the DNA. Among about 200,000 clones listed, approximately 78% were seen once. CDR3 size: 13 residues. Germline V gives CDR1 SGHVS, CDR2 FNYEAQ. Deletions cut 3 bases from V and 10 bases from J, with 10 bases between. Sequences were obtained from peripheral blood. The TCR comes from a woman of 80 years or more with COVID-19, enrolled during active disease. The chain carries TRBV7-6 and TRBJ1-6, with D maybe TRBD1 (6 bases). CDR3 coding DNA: TGTGCCAGCAGCTTGTCAGGGGACTCACCCCTCCACTTT. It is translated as CASSLSGDSPLHF.